A single sample is the source of the 31 T cell receptor beta chains below, sequenced in a study of persistence of HIV-infected CD4 T cells. An overlapping HIV-1 Gag peptide pool stimulated these cells at about 1 ug/peptide/mL. Responding CD4+ T cells were sorted by upregulation of both CD40 ligand and CD69. These receptors have no identified antigens. The immunoSEQ assay was version 4, run in survey mode. Assay used: immunoSEQ multiplex PCR; TCRdb lists only in-frame clones, some missing. This sample yields under 25,000 clones, of which about 74% are seen a single time; around 2% belongs to the top ten. Sequencing was performed on CD4+ T cells sorted from PBMCs after roughly 18-hour stimulation, taken from a patient who received antiretroviral therapy. The receptor set was obtained from an adult man with HIV who was CMV-seropositive.

The J gene is TRBJ2-7, the V gene TRBV21-1; the D segment call TRBD1 is taken from the table without a DNA check. TRBV21-1 corresponds to a pseudogene. CDR3 size: 16 residues. The CDR3 loop is CASSTSGDSPHCEQYF. The CDR3 DNA sequence: TGTGCCAGCAGCACTTCGGGGGACAGCCCACACTGCGAGCAGTACTTC.

Worth noting for this clone: In the same sample, other DNA sequences code for this CDR3. The genes are TRBV5-4 and TRBJ2-1; D gene unclear. Germline loops: CDR1 SGHNT, CDR2 YYREEE (reference sequence). V lost 1 base and J 4 bases, leaving 12 bases between the germline ends. The CDR3 runs 15 residues. The CDR3 region is CASSLRATEYNEQFF. CDR3 in DNA: TGTGCCAGCAGCTTGAGGGCAACGGAGTACAATGAGCAGTTCTTC.

This clone has just one count. The V call is TRBV7-8, the J call TRBJ1-5; D remains ambiguous. V was trimmed by 5 bases and J by 0 bases, leaving 11 bases between them. This CDR3 has 15 amino acids. The germline V gene encodes CDR1 SGHVS and CDR2 FQNEAQ. The chain's CDR3 is CASSERANSNQPQHF. The CDR3 region has the DNA TGTGCCAGCAGCGAAAGAGCAAATAGCAATCAGCCCCAGCATTTT.

This chain links TRBV19 with TRBJ2-5; D tentatively reads TRBD1 or TRBD2 (6 bases each). Per germline, CDR1 LNHDA and CDR2 SQIVND (reference sequence). The germline V and J ends were trimmed by 4 bases and 4 bases, with 13 bases remaining between them. This CDR3 contains 14 residues. CDR3 sequence (DNA): TGTGCCAGTAGTACGGAGGGGGTTCGAGAGACCCAGTACTTC. As protein: CASSTEGVRETQYF.

V usage is TRBV4-1 and J usage is TRBJ1-2, with TRBD1 as a possible D gene (6 bases). CDR3 length: 17 residues. V was trimmed by 1 base and J by 3 bases, leaving 18 bases between them. Germline values: CDR1 MGHRA, CDR2 YSYEKL. The CDR3 DNA sequence: TGCGCCAGCAGCCAAGTGGGGGCATTCAACCTAGACTATGGCTACACCTTC. Protein sequence: CASSQVGAFNLDYGYTF.

This chain joins TRBV9 and TRBJ1-3, with 7 bases lining up with TRBD1. V dropped 4 bases and J dropped 1; count of bases not matched to a gene: 8. The CDR3 extends over 16 amino acids. Germline V gives CDR1 SGDLS, CDR2 YYNGEE. The CDR3 bases are TGTGCCAGCAGCCGACAGGGTGGGACATCTGGAAACACCATATATTTT. Protein sequence: CASSRQGGTSGNTIYF.

This clone appeared a few times. CDR3 DNA sequence: TGTGCCAGTAGTATCTTGTCGGGGCCTCGCAATCAGCCCCAGCATTTT. Translation gives CASSILSGPRNQPQHF. This chain joins TRBV19 and TRBJ1-5; the D gene is possibly TRBD1 (5 bases). This CDR3 is 16 amino acids long. Germline CDR1 reads LNHDA; CDR2 reads SQIVND (reference sequence). V lost 3 bases, J lost 2 bases, and 14 bases lay in between.

V usage is TRBV6-5 and J usage is TRBJ1-4, with a weak D call TRBD1 (5 bases). This CDR3 has 14 residues. V was clipped by 8 bases and J by 10 bases, with 20 bases between them. Germline lookup yields CDR1 MNHEY and CDR2 SVGAGI. CDR3 protein: CASYGNGARGKLFF. CDR3 bases: TGTGCCAGCTATGGAAACGGGGCAAGAGGAAAACTGTTTTTT.

The V gene is TRBV4-1, the J gene TRBJ2-7; tentatively, D is TRBD1 (5 bases). V was pared by 4 bases and J by 5 bases, with 15 bases between. The CDR3 spans 14 residues. Germline V CDR1 and CDR2: MGHRA, YSYEKL. In DNA form, the CDR3 reads TGCGCCAGCAGCCCGCCAAGGGGTTGGGACGAGCAGTACTTC. This encodes CASSPPRGWDEQYF.

This clone has a handful of counts. The chain links TRBV4-1 to TRBJ2-7; 9 positions agree with TRBD1. This CDR3 spans 18 amino acids. Germline CDR1 is MGHRA and CDR2 is YSYEKL. After removal of 0 bases from V and 2 bases from J, the junction contained 11 bases not matched to a gene. The CDR3, as DNA: TGCGCCAGCAGCCAAGAGGGGTCCGGGACAGGGTCCACCTACGAGCAGTACTTC. Protein product: CASSQEGSGTGSTYEQYF.

The chain couples TRBV24-1 to TRBJ1-5, with 8 bases lining up with TRBD1. Germline lookup yields CDR1 KGHDR and CDR2 SFDVKD. The V segment lost 3 bases and the J segment 2 bases; nucleotides outside the gene matches: 5. CDR3 size: 16 residues. The CDR3 DNA follows: TGTGCCACCAGTGATCCCGGACAGGGTGGCAATCAGCCCCAGCATTTT. It is translated as CATSDPGQGGNQPQHF.

Turning to this clone: Additional DNA sequences in this sample encode the identical CDR3. The J gene is TRBJ2-2, the V gene TRBV5-1, with TRBD2 identical over 11 bases. V trimming: 0 bases; J trimming: 4 bases; junction bases outside the gene matches: 2. The CDR3 totals 16 residues. Germline loops: CDR1 SGHRS, CDR2 YFSETQ. The chain's CDR3 is CASSLALAGGTGELFF. The CDR3 DNA sequence: TGCGCCAGCAGCTTGGCCCTAGCGGGGGGCACCGGGGAGCTGTTTTTT. The whole variable domain, remainder taken from reference TRBV5-1 and TRBJ2-2, is KAGVTQTPRYLIKTRGQQVTLSCSPISGHRSVSWYQQTPGQGLQFLFEYFSETQRNKGNFPGRFSGRQFSNSRSEMNVSTLELGDSALYLCASSLALAGGTGELFFGEGSRLTVL.

The chain links TRBV11-2 to TRBJ1-6; D unclear. In germline, CDR1 is SGHAT, CDR2 FQNNGV. V was clipped by 1 base and J by 9 bases, with 7 bases between them. The length of the CDR3 is 13 residues. CDR3 sequence: CASSLGVSSPLHF. The CDR3 DNA reads TGTGCCAGCAGCTTAGGTGTGAGTTCACCCCTCCACTTT. Drawing the rest from reference TRBV11-2 and TRBJ1-6, the complete variable domain is EAGVAQSPRYKIIEKRQSVAFWCNPISGHATLYWYQQILGQGPKLLIQFQNNGVVDDSQLPKDRFSAERLKGVDSTLKIQPAKLEDSAVYLCASSLGVSSPLHFGNGTRLTVT.

The chain employs TRBV28 and TRBJ1-5; no reliable D call. The CDR3 sequence is 13 residues long. Trimming stripped 5 bases from V and 5 bases from J, with 10 bases between. Germline values: CDR1 MDHEN, CDR2 SYDVKM. Here the CDR3 DNA reads TGTGCCAGCAGTCTCCTCGGGCATCAGCCCCAGCATTTT. Translation: CASSLLGHQPQHF.

This sequence joins TRBV2 and TRBJ1-3; D gene uncertain. Per the germline V gene, CDR1 is SNHLY and CDR2 is FYNNEI. The CDR3 has 15 amino acids. V dropped 2 bases and J dropped 1 base, with 9 bases sitting between them. CDR3 protein: CASSEFLASGNTIYF. For the CDR3, the DNA is TGTGCCAGCAGTGAATTCCTGGCTTCTGGAAACACCATATATTTT.

This clone appeared once. The chain is built from TRBV10-2 and TRBJ2-2; D perhaps matches TRBD2 (6 bases). CDR1 and CDR2 (germline): WSHSY, SAAADI. Trimming removed 3 bases from V and 6 bases from J, with 14 bases in between. The CDR3 totals 15 residues. CDR3 amino acids: CASSDLAGGAGELFF. CDR3 nucleotide sequence: TGCGCCAGCAGTGATCTGGCAGGAGGGGCCGGGGAGCTGTTTTTT.

This chain links TRBV5-1 with TRBJ1-4; the D gene is possibly TRBD1 (5 bases). This CDR3 region has 16 residues. Trimming took off 4 bases at V and 0 bases at J, with 13 bases between the two ends. CDR1 is SGHRS and CDR2 is YFSETQ in the germline V gene. This CDR3 reads CASSPLGVATNEKLFF. The CDR3 bases are TGCGCCAGCAGCCCCCTAGGGGTTGCAACTAATGAAAAACTGTTTTTT.

The chain combines TRBV7-2 with TRBJ2-7; a weak D match, TRBD2 (7 bases). V was trimmed by 1 base and J by 0 bases, leaving 13 bases between them. There are 16 residues in the CDR3. Germline loops: CDR1 SGHTA, CDR2 FQGNSA. This CDR3 reads CASSLVGGLSSYEQYF. The CDR3 DNA is TGTGCCAGCAGCTTAGTGGGGGGGCTAAGCTCCTACGAGCAGTACTTC. The variable domain in full, completed from reference TRBV7-2 and TRBJ2-7, reads GAGVSQSPSNKVTEKGKDVELRCDPISGHTALYWYRQSLGQGLEFLIYFQGNSAPDKSGLPSDRFSAERTGGSVSTLTIQRTQQEDSAVYLCASSLVGGLSSYEQYFGPGTRLTVT.

The chain employs TRBV19 and TRBJ2-7; D is ambiguous. CDR1 is LNHDA and CDR2 is SQIVND in the germline V gene (reference sequence). This CDR3 is 14 amino acids long. V lost 10 bases, J lost 0 bases, and 16 bases lay in between. CDR3 nucleotides: TGTGCCACCGCCTCTCTGGTAAGCTCCTACGAGCAGTACTTC. It yields the protein CATASLVSSYEQYF.

The chain recombines TRBV28 with TRBJ2-7; a possible D gene is TRBD2 (6 bases). The CDR3 is made up of 15 amino acids. Trimming took 3 bases from V and 2 from J, leaving 14 bases between them. Germline CDR1 reads MDHEN; CDR2 reads SYDVKM. In DNA form, the CDR3 reads TGTGCCAGCAGTTTTAGGCAGGGAGGTCCCTACGAGCAGTACTTC. The encoded protein is CASSFRQGGPYEQYF.

Only a few counts were recorded for this clone. The rearrangement links TRBV2 to TRBJ2-7, with TRBD2 matching over 9 bases. This CDR3 is 14 amino acids long. Germline V gives CDR1 SNHLY, CDR2 FYNNEI. V was pared by 2 bases and J by 4 bases, with 3 bases of the junction left unmatched. The CDR3 DNA reads TGTGCCAGCAGTGAACAGACTAGCGGTTACGAGCAGTACTTC. Amino acids: CASSEQTSGYEQYF.

The gene calls are TRBV27 and TRBJ1-2; 7 nucleotides match TRBD1. This CDR3 region has 13 residues. Germline-derived CDR1 and CDR2 are MNHEY and SMNVEV (reference sequence). Trimming at V came to 8 bases and at J to 0 bases, leaving 3 bases not matched to a gene. CDR3 coding DNA: TGTGCCAGCCCGGGACAGTCTAACTATGGCTACACCTTC. This gives the protein CASPGQSNYGYTF.

This clone has just a few counts. The rearrangement joins TRBV7-2 to TRBJ2-2; D gene unclear. Trimming stripped 2 bases from V and 4 bases from J, with 11 bases between. CDR3 length: 15 amino acids. Germline V gene data show CDR1 as SGHTA and CDR2 as FQGNSA. The CDR3 loop reads CASSLWQAGTGELFF. The CDR3 bases are TGTGCCAGCAGCTTATGGCAAGCAGGCACCGGGGAGCTGTTTTTT.

This clone was detected a few times. This rearrangement joins TRBV18 to TRBJ2-7; weak D call: TRBD1 (6 bases). The V gene lost 5 bases and the J gene lost 2 bases, with 13 bases spanning the gap. The germline V gene has CDR1 KGHSH and CDR2 LQKENI. The CDR3 is 14 residues long. CDR3 protein: CASSFEGVTYEQYF. CDR3 DNA sequence: TGTGCCAGCTCATTTGAGGGGGTAACCTACGAGCAGTACTTC. Together with reference TRBV18 and TRBJ2-7, the CDR3 gives the full variable domain: NAGVMQNPRHLVRRRGQEARLRCSPMKGHSHVYWYRQLPEEGLKFMVYLQKENIIDESGMPKERFSAEFPKEGPSILRIQQVVRGDSAAYFCASSFEGVTYEQYFGPGTRLTVT.

The gene calls are TRBV7-3 and TRBJ2-3, with 8 bases that match TRBD2. Germline CDR1 SGHTA, CDR2 FQGTGA. There are 15 residues in the CDR3. With 4 bases clipped from V and 5 bases from J, the junction kept 8 bases outside the gene matches. Written as DNA, the CDR3 is TGTGCCAGCAGCTACGCCGGGGGGGCGGTAGATACGCAGTATTTT. Amino acid sequence: CASSYAGGAVDTQYF. Based on the CDR3 plus reference TRBV7-3 and TRBJ2-3, the full variable domain is GAGVSQTPSNKVTEKGKYVELRCDPISGHTALYWYRQSLGQGPEFLIYFQGTGAADDSGLPNDRFFAVRPEGSVSTLKIQRTERGDSAVYLCASSYAGGAVDTQYFGPGTRLTVL.

V is TRBV9 and J is TRBJ1-4; no clear D. This CDR3 is built from 15 residues. V lost 4 bases to trimming and J lost 8 bases, with 18 bases between them. Looked up from germline, CDR1 is SGDLS and CDR2 is YYNGEE. The CDR3 DNA sequence: TGTGCCAGCAGCCCGCGGACGCGGTCTGGAGAAAAACTGTTTTTT. It translates to CASSPRTRSGEKLFF.

V gene TRBV6-1 combines with J gene TRBJ1-2; D perhaps matches TRBD1 (6 bases). In germline, CDR1 is MNHNS, CDR2 SASEGT. The CDR3 loop spans 14 amino acids. V was shortened by 2 bases and J by 4 bases, with 11 bases between the two germline ends. CDR3 sequence reads: CASSETGTFYGYTF. The CDR3 DNA sequence: TGTGCCAGCAGTGAAACCGGGACATTCTATGGCTACACCTTC.

The V call is TRBV2, the J call TRBJ1-2; D might be TRBD1 (6 bases). The ends were cut back, 7 bases at V and 6 bases at J, with 15 bases in the middle. This CDR3 contains 13 residues. Germline-derived CDR1 and CDR2 are SNHLY and FYNNEI. CDR3 nucleotides: TGTGCCAGCACCATACAGGGACCTGATGGCTACACCTTC. This sequence encodes CASTIQGPDGYTF.

The chain joins TRBV6-5 to TRBJ2-3, with D possibly matching TRBD2 (5 bases). From germline, CDR1 is MNHEY and CDR2 SVGAGI. This CDR3 is built from 13 residues. V was clipped by 7 bases and J by 2 bases, with 10 bases between them. CDR3 sequence: CASTRLPTDTQYF. CDR3 DNA: TGTGCCAGCACCCGACTACCCACAGATACGCAGTATTTT.

This chain connects TRBV19 to TRBJ1-1; D gene unclear. This CDR3 has 14 residues. Per germline, CDR1 LNHDA and CDR2 SQIVND (reference sequence). V dropped 5 bases and J dropped 4 bases, with 14 bases sitting between them. The CDR3 here is CASSSVGRATEAFF. As DNA, the CDR3 is TGTGCCAGTAGTTCTGTGGGAAGGGCCACTGAAGCTTTCTTT.

The chain couples TRBV6-6 to TRBJ2-1, with 7 nucleotides matching TRBD1. Germline values: CDR1 MNHNY, CDR2 SVGAGI (reference sequence). Trimming at V came to 4 bases and at J to 5 bases, leaving 8 bases not matched to a gene. The CDR3 consists of 15 residues. The CDR3 DNA sequence: TGTGCCAGCAGTTCGCAACAGGGGCGTCACAATGAGCAGTTCTTC. This codes for CASSSQQGRHNEQFF.